A single sample is the source of the 20 T cell receptor beta chains below, sequenced in a study of blood T cells in healthy people across ages. Alongside a J-beta primer mix, a sample-barcoded 5' primer served in a second PCR lasting about 7 to 11 cycles. TCRdb used MiXCR to reprocess the 5' RACE reads, holding one entry per CDR3 protein. The sample has hundreds of thousands of distinct CDR3 sequences, around a fifth seen once. The sample taken for sequencing was blood. The source of these receptors is a man between 70 and 80 years old in good health.

This clonotype was counted a few times. The J gene is TRBJ2-7, the V gene TRBV4-1; a weak D match, TRBD1 (6 bases). The CDR3 is made up of 15 amino acids. V was cut by 0 bases and J by 1 base, with 10 bases left in between. CDR1 and CDR2 (germline): MGHRA, YSYEKL. The CDR3 DNA sequence: TGCGCCAGCAGCCAAGAGACAGGCCAATCCTACGAGCAGTACTTC. Protein product: CASSQETGQSYEQYF.

Only a few counts were recorded for this clonotype. V is TRBV9 and J is TRBJ2-7; D remains ambiguous. There are 14 residues in the CDR3. Germline values: CDR1 SGDLS, CDR2 YYNGEE. Trimming shortened V by 0 bases and J by 2 bases, and 9 bases separated the two germline ends. The CDR3 bases are TGTGCCAGCAGCGTAGATGGGGAACCCTACGAGCAGTACTTC. Protein: CASSVDGEPYEQYF.

There are a few counts of this clonotype. This sequence joins TRBV11-2 and TRBJ2-7; possibly TRBD1 for D (6 bases). Germline CDR1 reads SGHAT; CDR2 reads FQNNGV. Trimming cost V 6 bases and J 4 bases, with 16 bases left between them. The CDR3 has 14 amino acids. The CDR3 reads CASSKLQGRYEQYF. The CDR3 DNA sequence: TGTGCCAGCAGTAAATTACAGGGACGGTACGAGCAGTACTTC. The full variable domain, completed using reference TRBV11-2 and TRBJ2-7, is EAGVAQSPRYKIIEKRQSVAFWCNPISGHATLYWYQQILGQGPKLLIQFQNNGVVDDSQLPKDRFSAERLKGVDSTLKIQPAKLEDSAVYLCASSKLQGRYEQYFGPGTRLTVT.

There are a few counts of this clonotype. This sequence joins TRBV6-1 and TRBJ2-5; D is unclear. The CDR3 has 12 amino acids. Trimming shortened V by 2 bases and J by 4 bases, and 5 bases separated the two germline ends. In germline, CDR1 is MNHNS, CDR2 SASEGT. CDR3 nucleotide sequence: TGTGCCAGCAGTGAAATAGTAGAGACCCAGTACTTC. Amino acid sequence: CASSEIVETQYF.

About this clonotype: A junction boundary mismatches the germline segment, possibly from a read error. This rearrangement joins TRBV20-1 to TRBJ1-6; TRBD1 agrees at 10 bases. The CDR3 runs to 14 residues. In germline, CDR1 is DFQATT, CDR2 SNEGSKA (reference sequence). The CDR3 spells CSAATGGFNSPLHF. For the CDR3, the DNA is TGCAGTGCTGCGACAGGGGGCTTTAATTCACCCCTCCACTTC.

This chain uses TRBV12-3 or TRBV12-4 with TRBJ2-5, with no clear D. Trimming took off 3 bases at V and 3 bases at J, with 5 bases between the two ends. The CDR3 runs to 12 residues. The CDR3 protein is CASSFYKETQYF. The CDR3 bases are TGTGCCAGCAGTTTCTATAAAGAGACCCAGTACTTC.

A few counts support this clonotype. The V and J genes are TRBV5-1 and TRBJ1-4; D not resolved. CDR1 is SGHRS, CDR2 YFSETQ, per germline. Trimming cost V 4 bases and J 7 bases, with 14 bases left between them. CDR3 length: 14 residues. CDR3: CASSQTDMGEKLFF. CDR3 DNA: TGCGCCAGCAGCCAGACCGATATGGGTGAAAAACTGTTTTTT.

This clonotype was counted a few times. The V gene is TRBV24-1, the J gene TRBJ1-1, with 7 bases fitting TRBD1. The germline V gene encodes CDR1 KGHDR and CDR2 SFDVKD. The J segment lost 10 bases and the V segment lost 3 bases, leaving 10 bases of the junction unmatched. CDR3 length equals 14 residues. CDR3 in DNA: TGTGCCACCAGTGATCCCAACAGGGGTTTAGGAGCTTTCTTT. It encodes CATSDPNRGLGAFF.

The rearrangement uses TRBV28 and TRBJ2-7; TRBD2 matches at 10 bases. Looked up from germline, CDR1 is MDHEN and CDR2 is SYDVKM. This CDR3 region has 16 residues. V lost 4 bases and J lost 5; bases outside the gene matches: 11. The CDR3 region has the DNA TGTGCCAGCAGTTCCACAGCGGGAGGGTCCTTCGACGAGCAGTACTTC. Protein: CASSSTAGGSFDEQYF.

The gene calls are TRBV28 and TRBJ2-7; possible D gene TRBD2, 5 bases. Germline V lookup: CDR1 MDHEN, CDR2 SYDVKM. The CDR3 is 15 amino acids. V gave up 6 bases and J gave up 1 base, with 16 bases separating them. CDR3 loop: CASSPGGSPSYEQYF. CDR3 bases: TGTGCCAGCAGCCCCGGCGGGTCCCCTTCCTACGAGCAGTACTTC.

The table lists this clonotype with a few counts. The chain employs TRBV18 and TRBJ2-2, with D perhaps matching TRBD1 or TRBD2 (5 bases each). V gave up 2 bases and J gave up 3 bases, with 13 bases separating them. In germline, CDR1 is KGHSH, CDR2 LQKENI. CDR3 length: 16 amino acids. For the CDR3, the DNA is TGTGCCAGCTCACCATCATTGGGGGTCGACACCGGGGAGCTGTTTTTT. Encoded protein: CASSPSLGVDTGELFF.

This clonotype was counted many times. The rearrangement links TRBV4-1 to TRBJ2-2; 8 nucleotides align to TRBD1. The CDR3 consists of 15 residues. V was clipped by 4 bases and J by 4 bases; unmatched bases: 5. Germline-derived CDR1 and CDR2 are MGHRA and YSYEKL. The CDR3 protein is CASSRDRGLTGELFF. In nucleotides, the CDR3 is TGCGCCAGCAGCCGCGACAGGGGTCTCACCGGGGAGCTGTTTTTT.

This clonotype was detected many times. This chain joins TRBV5-6 and TRBJ2-5; TRBD1 agrees at 8 bases. V was clipped by 4 bases and J by 2 bases; unmatched bases: 1. Germline CDR1 is SGHDT and CDR2 is YYEEEE. The CDR3 covers 13 residues. The chain's CDR3 is CASSGDRQETQYF. In nucleotides, the CDR3 is TGTGCCAGCAGCGGGGACAGGCAAGAGACCCAGTACTTC.

V and J are TRBV28 and TRBJ2-1, with TRBD1 matching 7 bases. Germline V CDR1 and CDR2: MDHEN, SYDVKM. The ends lost 5 bases at V and 1 base at J; junction bases unmatched: 8. This CDR3 contains 16 residues. The CDR3 coding sequence is TGTGCCAGCAGTCCAAACAGGGGACGGTCCTACAATGAGCAGTTCTTC. Its protein is CASSPNRGRSYNEQFF.

The J gene is TRBJ1-2, the V gene TRBV6-1; perhaps TRBD1 as D (5 bases). CDR1 and CDR2 (germline): MNHNS, SASEGT. V dropped 1 base and J dropped 7 bases, with 19 bases sitting between them. The CDR3 totals 16 residues. Here the CDR3 DNA reads TGTGCCAGCAGTGAAGAGCCCCGGGGGGGACTCGGTGGCTACACCTTC. It yields the protein CASSEEPRGGLGGYTF.

The chain carries TRBV29-1 and TRBJ2-2; 11 bases align to TRBD2. The CDR3 totals 15 residues. The junction had 5 bases not matched to a gene; V was cut back by 6 bases and J by 2 bases. Germline CDR1 SQVTM, CDR2 ANQGSEA. DNA of the CDR3: TGCAGCGTGGGCACTAGCGGGAGCAACACCGGGGAGCTGTTTTTT. It specifies CSVGTSGSNTGELFF.

The V call is TRBV7-2, the J call TRBJ2-7; D perhaps matches TRBD1 (6 bases). V was pared by 4 bases and J by 9 bases, with 13 bases between. The germline gives CDR1 SGHTA, CDR2 FQGNSA. The CDR3 spans 12 residues. CDR3: CASSSNRARQYF. For the CDR3, the DNA is TGTGCCAGCAGCTCCAACAGGGCGAGGCAGTACTTC.

In this sample, this clonotype turned up a few times. The chain has TRBV3-1 and TRBJ2-7; D unclear. Germline values: CDR1 LGHDT, CDR2 YNNKEL (reference sequence). The ends were cut back, 1 base at V and 7 bases at J, with 8 bases in the middle. There are 12 residues in the CDR3. CDR3 protein: CASSQAEREQYF. Written as DNA, the CDR3 is TGTGCCAGCAGCCAAGCCGAACGGGAGCAGTACTTC.

V usage is TRBV7-9 and J usage is TRBJ2-6, with D possibly called TRBD1 or TRBD2 (5 bases each). V gave up 2 bases and J gave up 2 bases, with 7 bases separating them. The CDR3 extends over 15 amino acids. From germline, CDR1 is SEHNR and CDR2 FQNEAQ (reference sequence). Here the CDR3 DNA reads TGTGCCAGCAGCTTAATGGGGGCTGGGGCCAACGTCCTGACTTTC. As protein: CASSLMGAGANVLTF.

There are a few counts of this clonotype. The chain has TRBV18 and TRBJ2-5; D unclear. The DNA end lines up better with TRBJ2-7; the J call may be wrong. CDR3 length: 13 residues. CDR1 is KGHSH, CDR2 LQKENI, per germline. CDR3 sequence (DNA): TGTGCCAGCTCACCACGAGAGTCCTACGAGCAGTACTTC. Translation gives CASSPRESYEQYF.